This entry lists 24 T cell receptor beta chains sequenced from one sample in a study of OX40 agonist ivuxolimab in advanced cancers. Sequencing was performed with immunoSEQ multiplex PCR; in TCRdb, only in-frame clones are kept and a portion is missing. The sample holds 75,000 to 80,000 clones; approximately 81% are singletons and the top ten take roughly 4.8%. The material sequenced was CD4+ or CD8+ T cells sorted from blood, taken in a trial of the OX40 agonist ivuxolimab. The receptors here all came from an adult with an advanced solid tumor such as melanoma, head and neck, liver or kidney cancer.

CDR3 region: CAISESSPGNSGTF. The CDR3 DNA follows: TGTGCCATCAGTGAGTCGTCGCCGGGGAATTCGGGCACCTTC. The chain is built from TRBV10-3 and TRBJ1-2; no clear D gene. V shed 0 bases and J shed 13 bases, with 18 bases lying between them. Germline CDR1 and CDR2: ENHRY and SYGVKD. The CDR3 is 14 amino acids.

CDR3 protein: CASSRGEEDGDEQYF. CDR3 bases: TGTGCCAGCAGCCGTGGGGAGGAGGACGGGGACGAGCAGTACTTC. This chain uses TRBV5-4 with TRBJ2-7; D might be TRBD2 (6 bases). Deletions cut 4 bases from V and 5 bases from J, with 19 bases between. Looked up from germline, CDR1 is SGHNT and CDR2 is YYREEE (reference sequence). The CDR3 is 15 amino acids.

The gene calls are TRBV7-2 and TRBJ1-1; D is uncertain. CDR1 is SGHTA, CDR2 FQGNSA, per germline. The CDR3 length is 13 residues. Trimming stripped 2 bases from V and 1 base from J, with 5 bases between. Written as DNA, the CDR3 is TGTGCCAGCAGCTTATTTGAGAACACTGAAGCTTTCTTT. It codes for CASSLFENTEAFF. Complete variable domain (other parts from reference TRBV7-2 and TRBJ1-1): GAGVSQSPSNKVTEKGKDVELRCDPISGHTALYWYRQSLGQGLEFLIYFQGNSAPDKSGLPSDRFSAERTGGSVSTLTIQRTQQEDSAVYLCASSLFENTEAFFGQGTRLTVV.

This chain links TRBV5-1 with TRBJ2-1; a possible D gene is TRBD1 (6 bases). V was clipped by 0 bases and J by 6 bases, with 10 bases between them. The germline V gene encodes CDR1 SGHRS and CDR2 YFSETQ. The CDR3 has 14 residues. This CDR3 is CASSLEAGANEQFF. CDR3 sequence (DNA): TGCGCCAGCAGCTTGGAGGCAGGGGCCAATGAGCAGTTCTTC.

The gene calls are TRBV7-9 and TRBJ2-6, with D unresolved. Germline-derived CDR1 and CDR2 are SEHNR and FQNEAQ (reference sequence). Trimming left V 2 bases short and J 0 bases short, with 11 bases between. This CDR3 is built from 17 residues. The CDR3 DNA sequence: TGTGCCAGCAGCTTAATTGTTGGCAGCTCTGGGGCCAACGTCCTGACTTTC. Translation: CASSLIVGSSGANVLTF.

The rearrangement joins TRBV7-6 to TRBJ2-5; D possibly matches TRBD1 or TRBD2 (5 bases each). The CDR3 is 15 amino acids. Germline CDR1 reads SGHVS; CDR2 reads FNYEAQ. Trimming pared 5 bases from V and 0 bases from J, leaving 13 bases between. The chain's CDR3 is CASSVGTVNQETQYF. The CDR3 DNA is TGTGCCAGCAGCGTTGGGACGGTGAACCAAGAGACCCAGTACTTC.

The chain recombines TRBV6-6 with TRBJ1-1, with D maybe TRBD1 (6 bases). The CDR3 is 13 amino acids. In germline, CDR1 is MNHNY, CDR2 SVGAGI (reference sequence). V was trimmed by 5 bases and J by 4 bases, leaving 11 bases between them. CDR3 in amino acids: CASSLQGGTEAFF. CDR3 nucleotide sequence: TGTGCCAGCAGTCTACAGGGCGGCACTGAAGCTTTCTTT.

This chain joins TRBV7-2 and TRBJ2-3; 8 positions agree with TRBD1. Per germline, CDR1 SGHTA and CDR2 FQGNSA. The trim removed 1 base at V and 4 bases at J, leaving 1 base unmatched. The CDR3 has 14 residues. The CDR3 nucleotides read TGTGCCAGCAGCTTAGGGACAGGGTCAGATACGCAGTATTTT. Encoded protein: CASSLGTGSDTQYF.

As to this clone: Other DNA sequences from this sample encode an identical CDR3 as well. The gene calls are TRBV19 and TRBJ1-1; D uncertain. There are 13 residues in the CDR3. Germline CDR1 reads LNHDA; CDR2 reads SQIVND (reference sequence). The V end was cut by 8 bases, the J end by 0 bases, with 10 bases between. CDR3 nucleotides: TGTGCCAGTTCGAGTCTTATGAACACTGAAGCTTTCTTT. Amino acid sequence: CASSSLMNTEAFF.

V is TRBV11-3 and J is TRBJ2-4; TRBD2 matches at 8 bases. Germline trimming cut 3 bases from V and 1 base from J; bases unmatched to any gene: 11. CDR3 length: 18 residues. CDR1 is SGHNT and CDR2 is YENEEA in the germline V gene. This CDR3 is CASSFTFFGGDAKNIQYF. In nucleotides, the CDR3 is TGTGCCAGCAGCTTCACCTTCTTCGGGGGGGACGCCAAAAACATTCAGTACTTC.

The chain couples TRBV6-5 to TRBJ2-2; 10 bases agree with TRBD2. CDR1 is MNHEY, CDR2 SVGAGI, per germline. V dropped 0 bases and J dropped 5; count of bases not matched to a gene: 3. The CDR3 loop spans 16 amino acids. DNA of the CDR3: TGTGCCAGCAGTTACTCTGGACTAGCGGTAACCGGGGAGCTGTTTTTT. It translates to CASSYSGLAVTGELFF.

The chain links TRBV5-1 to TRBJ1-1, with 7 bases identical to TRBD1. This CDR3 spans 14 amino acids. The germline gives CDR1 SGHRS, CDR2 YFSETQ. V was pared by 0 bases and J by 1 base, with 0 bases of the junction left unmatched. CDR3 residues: CASSLGTGNTEAFF. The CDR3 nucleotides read TGCGCCAGCAGCTTGGGGACAGGGAACACTGAAGCTTTCTTT.

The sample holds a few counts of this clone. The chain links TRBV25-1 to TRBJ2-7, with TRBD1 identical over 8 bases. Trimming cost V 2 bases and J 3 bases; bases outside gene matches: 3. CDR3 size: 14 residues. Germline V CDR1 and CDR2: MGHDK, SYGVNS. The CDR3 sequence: CASSETTGGYEQYF. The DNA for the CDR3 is TGTGCCAGCAGTGAAACAACAGGGGGCTACGAGCAGTACTTC.

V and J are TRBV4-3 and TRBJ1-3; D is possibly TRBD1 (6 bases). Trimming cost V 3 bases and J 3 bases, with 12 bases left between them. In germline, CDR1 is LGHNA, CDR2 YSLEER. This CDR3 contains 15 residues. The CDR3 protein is CASSHQGLFGNTIYF. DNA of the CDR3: TGCGCCAGCAGCCACCAGGGGCTGTTTGGAAACACCATATATTTT.

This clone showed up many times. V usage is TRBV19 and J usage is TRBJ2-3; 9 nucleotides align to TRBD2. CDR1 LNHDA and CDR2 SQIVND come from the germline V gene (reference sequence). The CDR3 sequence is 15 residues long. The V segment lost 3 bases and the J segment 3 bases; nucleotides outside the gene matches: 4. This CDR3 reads CASSMFSGGTDTQYF. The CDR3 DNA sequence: TGTGCCAGTAGTATGTTTAGCGGGGGAACAGATACGCAGTATTTT.

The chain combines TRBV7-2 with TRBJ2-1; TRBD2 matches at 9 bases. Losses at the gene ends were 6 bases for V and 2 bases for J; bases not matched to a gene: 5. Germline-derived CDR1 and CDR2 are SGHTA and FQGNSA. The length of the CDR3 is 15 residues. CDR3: CASRLAGSPYNEQFF. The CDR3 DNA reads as TGTGCCAGCAGGCTAGCGGGGAGTCCCTACAATGAGCAGTTCTTC.

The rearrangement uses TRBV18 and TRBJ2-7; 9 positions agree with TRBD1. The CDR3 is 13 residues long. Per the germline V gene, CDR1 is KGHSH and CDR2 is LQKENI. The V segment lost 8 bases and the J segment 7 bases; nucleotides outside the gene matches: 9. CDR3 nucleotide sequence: TGTGCCAGCACCAGGGACAGGGAGCAGGAGCAGTACTTC. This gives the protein CASTRDREQEQYF.

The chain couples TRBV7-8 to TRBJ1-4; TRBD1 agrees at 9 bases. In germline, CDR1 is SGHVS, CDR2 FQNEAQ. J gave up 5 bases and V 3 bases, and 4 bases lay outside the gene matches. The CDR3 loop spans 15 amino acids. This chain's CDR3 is CASSFGQGWNEKLFF. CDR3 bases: TGTGCCAGCAGCTTCGGACAGGGGTGGAATGAAAAACTGTTTTTT.

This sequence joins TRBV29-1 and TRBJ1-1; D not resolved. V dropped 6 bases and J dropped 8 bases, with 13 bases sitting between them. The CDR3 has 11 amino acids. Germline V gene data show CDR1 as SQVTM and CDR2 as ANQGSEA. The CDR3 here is CSVGGEREAFF. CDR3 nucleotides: TGCAGCGTAGGTGGGGAGCGGGAAGCTTTCTTT.

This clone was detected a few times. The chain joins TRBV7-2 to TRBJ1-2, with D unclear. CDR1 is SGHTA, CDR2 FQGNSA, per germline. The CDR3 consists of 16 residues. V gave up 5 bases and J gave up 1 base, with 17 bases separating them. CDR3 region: CASSPYTPRDNYGYTF. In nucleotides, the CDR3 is TGTGCCAGCAGCCCGTACACCCCTAGGGATAACTATGGCTACACCTTC.

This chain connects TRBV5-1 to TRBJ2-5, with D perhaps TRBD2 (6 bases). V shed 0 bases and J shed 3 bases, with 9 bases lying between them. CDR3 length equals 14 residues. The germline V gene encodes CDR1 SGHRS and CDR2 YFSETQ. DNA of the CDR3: TGCGCCAGCAGCTTGGGCGGGGTAGAAGAGACCCAGTACTTC. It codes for CASSLGGVEETQYF.

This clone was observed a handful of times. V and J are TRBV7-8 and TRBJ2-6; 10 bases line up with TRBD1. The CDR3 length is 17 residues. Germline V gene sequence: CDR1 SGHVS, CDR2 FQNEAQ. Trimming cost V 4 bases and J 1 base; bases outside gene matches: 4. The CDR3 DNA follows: TGTGCCAGCAGCTCGACAGGGGGCGCATCTGGGGCCAACGTCCTGACTTTC. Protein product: CASSSTGGASGANVLTF.

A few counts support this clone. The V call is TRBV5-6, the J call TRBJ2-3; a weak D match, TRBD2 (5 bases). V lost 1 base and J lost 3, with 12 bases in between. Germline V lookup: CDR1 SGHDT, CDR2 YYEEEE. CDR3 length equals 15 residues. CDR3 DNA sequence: TGTGCCAGCAGCTTGACCTCTAGCTTTACAGATACGCAGTATTTT. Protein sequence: CASSLTSSFTDTQYF.

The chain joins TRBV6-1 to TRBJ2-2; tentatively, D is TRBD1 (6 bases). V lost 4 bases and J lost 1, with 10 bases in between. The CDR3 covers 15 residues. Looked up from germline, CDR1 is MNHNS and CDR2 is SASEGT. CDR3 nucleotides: TGTGCCAGCAGTGCCTCGGGACAGAACACCGGGGAGCTGTTTTTT. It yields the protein CASSASGQNTGELFF.